Shown below are 3 T cell receptor beta chains from a single sample sequenced in a study of T cell responses to AZD1222 COVID-19 vaccine. Method: immunoSEQ multiplex PCR; TCRdb's copy keeps in-frame clones and lacks some. In the table there are 100,000 to 150,000 clones, more than 70% of which are singletons. This sample comprised peripheral blood, obtained 28 days after the second AZD1222 dose. The receptors were gathered from an adult who received the AZD1222 COVID-19 vaccine.

DNA for the CDR3: TGTGCCAGCAGCCCGGGACAGGGTTTTCACTATGGCTACACCTTC. It is translated as CASSPGQGFHYGYTF. The chain carries TRBV5-4 and TRBJ1-2; 9 bases map to TRBD1. Trimming at V came to 4 bases and at J to 3 bases, leaving 7 bases not matched to a gene. The germline V gene has CDR1 SGHNT and CDR2 YYREEE (reference sequence). The CDR3 covers 15 residues.

The J gene is TRBJ1-5, the V gene TRBV28, with D possibly TRBD1 on 5 matching bases. CDR1 MDHEN and CDR2 SYDVKM come from the germline V gene. V was trimmed by 6 bases and J by 4 bases, leaving 16 bases between them. CDR3 length: 15 residues. Written as DNA, the CDR3 is TGTGCCAGCAGCGCCTTAGACGAGGGGAATCAGCCCCAGCATTTT. This sequence encodes CASSALDEGNQPQHF. Together with reference TRBV28 and TRBJ1-5, the CDR3 gives the full variable domain: DVKVTQSSRYLVKRTGEKVFLECVQDMDHENMFWYRQDPGLGLRLIYFSYDVKMKEKGDIPEGYSVSREKKERFSLILESASTNQTSMYLCASSALDEGNQPQHFGDGTRLSIL.

V usage is TRBV7-9 and J usage is TRBJ2-3; D is perhaps TRBD2 (5 bases). Deletions cut 1 base from V and 4 bases from J, with 9 bases between. Germline V CDR1 and CDR2: SEHNR, FQNEAQ (reference sequence). The CDR3 extends over 14 amino acids. The CDR3 bases are TGTGCCAGCAGCTTAGACAGCGGCGCAGATACGCAGTATTTT. Translating it yields CASSLDSGADTQYF.